Each of the 16 T cell receptor beta chains below was sequenced from the same sample in a study of T cells in Graves' hyperthyroidism and ophthalmopathy. TCR beta CDR3 regions were amplified from RNA transcripts. A first-round RT-PCR of the TCR CDR3 used the HTBI primer set. TCRdb analysed the multiplex PCR reads with MiXCR anew, one entry per CDR3 protein. The sample shows around 300,000 distinct CDR3 sequences, approximately 14% of them seen only once. Sequenced material: blood. The receptors here all came from a woman in her 40s with Graves' hyperthyroidism.

The chain couples TRBV3-1 to TRBJ1-2, with 9 positions matching TRBD1. The J segment lost 9 bases and the V segment lost 4 bases, leaving 3 bases of the junction unmatched. The germline V gene has CDR1 LGHDT and CDR2 YNNKEL (reference sequence). CDR3 length: 12 residues. CDR3 amino acids: CASSPQGASYTF. CDR3 DNA: TGTGCCAGCAGCCCACAGGGGGCTAGCTACACCTTC. Looking up the rest from reference TRBV3-1 and TRBJ1-2 gives the full variable domain: DTAVSQTPKYLVTQMGNDKSIKCEQNLGHDTMYWYKQDSKKFLKIMFSYNNKELIINETVPNRFSPKSPDKAHLNLHINSLELGDSAVYFCASSPQGASYTFGSGTRLTVV.

The V gene is TRBV3-1, the J gene TRBJ2-2, with D hard to call. Trimming pared 1 base from V and 3 bases from J, leaving 9 bases between. The germline gives CDR1 LGHDT, CDR2 YNNKEL (reference sequence). The CDR3 sequence is 15 residues long. The CDR3 DNA follows: TGTGCCAGCAGCCAAGGGGTGGTTTACACCGGGGAGCTGTTTTTT. Protein: CASSQGVVYTGELFF.

This clonotype has just a few counts. V and J are TRBV15 and TRBJ2-7, with 12 bases that match TRBD2. Looked up from germline, CDR1 is LNHNV and CDR2 is YYDKDF (reference sequence). CDR3 size: 15 residues. J gave up 5 bases and V 1 base, and 3 bases lay outside the gene matches. In DNA, the CDR3 is TGTGCCACCAGCAGAGGACTAGCGGGAGCCCACGAGCAGTACTTC. Translation gives CATSRGLAGAHEQYF.

This clonotype was recorded many times. The rearrangement links TRBV24-1 to TRBJ1-2, with D perhaps matching TRBD1 (6 bases). Germline V CDR1 and CDR2: KGHDR, SFDVKD. Trimming stripped 3 bases from V and 5 bases from J, with 15 bases between. CDR3 length equals 15 residues. Here the CDR3 reads CATSDGGGPGYGYTF. The CDR3 DNA reads TGTGCCACCAGTGATGGCGGGGGCCCTGGATATGGCTACACCTTC.

Ten or more counts support this clonotype. The chain carries TRBV3-1 and TRBJ2-1, with D perhaps being TRBD1 or TRBD2 (5 bases each). Trimming removed 3 bases from V and 7 bases from J, with 13 bases in between. This CDR3 is 14 amino acids long. Germline V gene sequence: CDR1 LGHDT, CDR2 YNNKEL (reference sequence). The CDR3 DNA follows: TGTGCCAGCAGCCATGCTGACAGACTAAATGAGCAGTTCTTC. Its translation: CASSHADRLNEQFF.

The genes are TRBV20-1 and TRBJ2-1; 7 bases match TRBD1. CDR1 and CDR2 (germline): DFQATT, SNEGSKA (reference sequence). Trimming took 1 base from V and 5 from J; bases not matched to a gene: 8. The CDR3 spans 15 residues. The CDR3 is CSARVRQGINNEQFF. The CDR3 DNA is TGCAGTGCTAGAGTTAGACAGGGAATTAACAATGAGCAGTTCTTC.

The table lists this clonotype with many counts. This sequence joins TRBV29-1 and TRBJ2-7; D uncertain. The CDR3 consists of 13 residues. Per the germline V gene, CDR1 is SQVTM and CDR2 is ANQGSEA. V lost 4 bases and J 2 bases, leaving 12 bases between the germline ends. For the CDR3, the DNA is TGCAGCGTTGGATCGGATAGGGCCTACGAGCAGTACTTC. This translates into CSVGSDRAYEQYF.

J is TRBJ1-3 and V is TRBV3-1, with a tentative D call TRBD1 (5 bases). The germline CDR1 and CDR2 sequences are LGHDT and YNNKEL (reference sequence). CDR3 length equals 18 residues. Deletions cut 0 bases from V and 0 bases from J, with 15 bases between. CDR3 in DNA: TGTGCCAGCAGCCAAGACCCATGGGTACAGGACTCTGGAAACACCATATATTTT. This encodes CASSQDPWVQDSGNTIYF. Supplemented by reference TRBV3-1 and TRBJ1-3, the full variable domain reads DTAVSQTPKYLVTQMGNDKSIKCEQNLGHDTMYWYKQDSKKFLKIMFSYNNKELIINETVPNRFSPKSPDKAHLNLHINSLELGDSAVYFCASSQDPWVQDSGNTIYFGEGSWLTVV.

This clonotype turned up a few times. V gene TRBV20-1 combines with J gene TRBJ1-2; 8 bases map to TRBD1. The ends lost 0 bases at V and 4 bases at J; junction bases unmatched: 10. From germline, CDR1 is DFQATT and CDR2 SNEGSKA (reference sequence). The CDR3 spans 16 residues. The CDR3 reads CSARDRQGKTGYGYTF. The DNA of the CDR3 is TGCAGTGCTAGAGATAGACAGGGGAAGACAGGCTATGGCTACACCTTC.

This clonotype was seen more than once but under ten times. The rearrangement links TRBV20-1 to TRBJ2-5; perhaps D is TRBD1 or TRBD2 (6 bases each). Germline V gene sequence: CDR1 DFQATT, CDR2 SNEGSKA (reference sequence). Between the trimmed V and J ends, which lost 0 bases and 2 bases, there was a span of 13 bases. The CDR3 consists of 15 residues. CDR3 sequence: CSARDDGGPQETQYF. The CDR3 DNA is TGCAGTGCTAGAGATGACGGGGGCCCACAAGAGACCCAGTACTTC.

This clonotype was seen a single time. The chain uses TRBV12-3 or TRBV12-4 and TRBJ2-3; 15 bases are a match to TRBD2. The CDR3 runs 16 residues. V dropped 6 bases and J dropped 3; count of bases not matched to a gene: 4. CDR3 in amino acids: CASSWGLAGGTDTQYF. DNA for the CDR3: TGTGCCAGCAGCTGGGGACTAGCGGGAGGAACAGATACGCAGTATTTT.

Only one count was recorded for this clonotype. This chain joins TRBV12-3 or TRBV12-4 and TRBJ2-2, with 11 positions matching TRBD1. The V segment lost 6 bases and the J segment 8 bases; nucleotides outside the gene matches: 11. CDR3 length: 16 residues. The CDR3 loop reads CASSKPGQGAPGELFF. The CDR3 nucleotides read TGTGCCAGCAGCAAACCCGGACAGGGGGCGCCTGGGGAGCTGTTTTTT.

Many counts were recorded for this clonotype. In nucleotides, the CDR3 is TGTGCCAGCAGTTTAACGGTGAACTATGGCTACACCTTC. Translation: CASSLTVNYGYTF. The chain employs TRBV12-3 or TRBV12-4 and TRBJ1-2; D remains unclear. CDR3 length: 13 residues. Trimming took 2 bases from V and 2 from J, leaving 6 bases between them.

The rearrangement links TRBV19 to TRBJ1-5; D gene unclear. Germline CDR1 and CDR2: LNHDA and SQIVND (reference sequence). Trimming took off 4 bases at V and 3 bases at J, with 10 bases between the two ends. The length of the CDR3 is 14 residues. CDR3 sequence (DNA): TGTGCCAGTAGTACCCTGTCAGACAATCAGCCCCAGCATTTT. It yields the protein CASSTLSDNQPQHF.

Turning to this clonotype: A read error may explain this, as a much larger clone is one base away. Here the CDR3 omits its conserved ending phenylalanine or tryptophan, so a read error is the likely source. The chain joins TRBV10-3 to TRBJ1-2; D not resolved. Germline V gene sequence: CDR1 ENHRY, CDR2 SYGVKD. V shed 7 bases and J shed 3 bases, with 9 bases lying between them. This CDR3 has 12 amino acids. The CDR3 DNA follows: TGTGCCATCATGAGGAAGGACTATGGCTACACCCTC. As protein: CAIMRKDYGYTL.

The chain links TRBV3-1 to TRBJ2-7, with 10 nucleotides matching TRBD2. Germline assignment: CDR1 LGHDT and CDR2 YNNKEL (reference sequence). Losses at the gene ends were 0 bases for V and 2 bases for J; bases not matched to a gene: 1. The CDR3 is made up of 15 amino acids. In DNA, the CDR3 is TGTGCCAGCAGCCAAGAACTAGCGGGACCCTACGAGCAGTACTTC. Translating it yields CASSQELAGPYEQYF.